The clone carrying this T cell receptor beta chain has just a few counts. What it binds is unknown. This specimen belongs to a study of follicular helper T cells after annual influenza vaccination. Whole-study context: Some donors were sampled over the 2013-2014, 2014-2015 and 2015-2016 vaccinations.

Points from the study as a whole: Each annual vaccination recalled recurring oligoclonal ICOS+CD38+ cTfh clonotypes.

Here immunoSEQ multiplex PCR was the method, and the copy in TCRdb shows in-frame clones only, minus some. The table has 10,000 to 11,000 clones, roughly 80% seen once. Time point in this sample: 2015-2016 season, 7 days after influenza vaccination. Sorted cTfh were non-naive CD4+CXCR5+PD-1+, either ICOS+CD38+ or ICOS-CD38-. Looked up from germline, CDR1 is MNHNY and CDR2 is SVGAGI (reference sequence). V lost 2 bases and J lost 2, with 4 bases in between. CDR3 length: 13 residues. This chain links TRBV6-6 with TRBJ1-3; D gene uncertain. The TCR originated in an adult who received the influenza vaccine. The sequencing used CXCR5+ CD38- circulating T follicular helper cells from blood, collected 7 days after influenza vaccination. Subset defined: circulating Tfh, non-naive CD4+CXCR5+PD-1+ (ICOS+CD38+ or ICOS-CD38-). CDR3 protein: CASSYLTGNTIYF. The CDR3 coding sequence is TGTGCCAGCAGTTACCTGACTGGAAACACCATATATTTT.